The source of this TCR beta chain is a study of blood T cell repertoires in COVID-19. Overall study context: Specimens from acute and convalescent COVID-19 originated in the United States, Italy and Spain.

Source study methods: Estimation of nucleated cell counts was performed using reference gene primer amplification. Assay used: immunoSEQ multiplex PCR; TCRdb lists only in-frame clones, some missing. V, J and clone size reflect that table, while D and trimming were determined from the DNA. The sample consists of 110,000 to 150,000 clones, 84% of them appearing once. The CDR3 is 14 amino acids. Germline lookup yields CDR1 SGHTA and CDR2 FQGNSA. The V and J ends lost 5 bases and 8 bases respectively, with 16 bases between them. V is TRBV7-2 and J is TRBJ2-1; D remains ambiguous. The clonotype was recovered from a man in his sixties with active or convalescent COVID-19. Sequencing used peripheral blood. As DNA, the CDR3 is TGTGCCAGCAGCCCACCGCAGTTTCCTTATGAGCAGTTCTTC. As protein: CASSPPQFPYEQFF.